The 5 T cell receptor beta chains listed next were all sequenced from one sample in a study of CD8 T cells in ankylosing spondylitis. General study findings and limits: Several highly homologous variants made up a TCR beta motif, and this motif appeared characteristic of ankylosing spondylitis blood.

TCRdb re-derived calls from the 5' RACE reads in MiXCR, one entry per CDR3 protein. The sample comprises more than 500,000 distinct CDR3 sequences, approximately 5% of which are singletons, and around 3.4% rests with the top ten. These receptors' targets are unknown. The specimen sequenced was blood, either unsorted or a sorted T cell fraction (not recorded which). Every receptor here comes from a male donor with ankylosing spondylitis.

In this sample, this clonotype turned up many times. The V gene is TRBV20-1, the J gene TRBJ2-1; D might be TRBD1 (5 bases). Germline CDR1 reads DFQATT; CDR2 reads SNEGSKA (reference sequence). V shed 2 bases and J shed 7 bases, with 18 bases lying between them. The CDR3 covers 15 residues. CDR3 protein: CSARKGSPAGNEQFF. The CDR3 bases are TGCAGTGCTAGAAAGGGGTCTCCCGCTGGGAATGAGCAGTTCTTC.

This clonotype was counted ten times or more. The genes are TRBV7-9 and TRBJ1-4; unclear D gene. Germline CDR1 reads SEHNR; CDR2 reads FQNEAQ (reference sequence). The CDR3 is made up of 15 amino acids. V was pared by 5 bases and J by 0 bases, with 10 bases between. CDR3 coding DNA: TGTGCCAGCAGCCCACCTTCGGCAACTAATGAAAAACTGTTTTTT. Translation: CASSPPSATNEKLFF.

This chain uses TRBV5-1 with TRBJ2-5; the D is unclear. This CDR3 is 15 amino acids long. Looked up from germline, CDR1 is SGHRS and CDR2 is YFSETQ. The V gene lost 0 bases and the J gene lost 1 base, with 10 bases spanning the gap. The CDR3 loop reads CASSLGVTFQETQYF. The CDR3 nucleotides are TGCGCCAGCAGCTTGGGGGTTACCTTCCAAGAGACCCAGTACTTC. The variable domain in full, with the rest retrieved from reference TRBV5-1 and TRBJ2-5, is KAGVTQTPRYLIKTRGQQVTLSCSPISGHRSVSWYQQTPGQGLQFLFEYFSETQRNKGNFPGRFSGRQFSNSRSEMNVSTLELGDSALYLCASSLGVTFQETQYFGPGTRLLVL.

CDR3 amino acids: CSAGRAGNQPQHF. The CDR3 DNA is TGCAGTGCTGGAAGAGCGGGCAATCAGCCCCAGCATTTT. The rearrangement links TRBV20-1 to TRBJ1-5, with D unclear. Germline V CDR1 and CDR2: DFQATT, SNEGSKA (reference sequence). Deletions cut 5 bases from V and 2 bases from J, with 10 bases between. The CDR3 is made up of 13 amino acids.

This clonotype appeared many times. The genes are TRBV20-1 and TRBJ1-1, with 8 positions matching TRBD1. The CDR3 has 15 residues. Germline CDR1 reads DFQATT; CDR2 reads SNEGSKA (reference sequence). The V and J ends lost 7 bases and 0 bases, in that order; junction bases with no gene match: 10. The CDR3 sequence is CSGTDRVMLNTEAFF. The DNA for the CDR3 is TGCAGTGGAACGGACAGGGTCATGTTGAACACTGAAGCTTTCTTT.